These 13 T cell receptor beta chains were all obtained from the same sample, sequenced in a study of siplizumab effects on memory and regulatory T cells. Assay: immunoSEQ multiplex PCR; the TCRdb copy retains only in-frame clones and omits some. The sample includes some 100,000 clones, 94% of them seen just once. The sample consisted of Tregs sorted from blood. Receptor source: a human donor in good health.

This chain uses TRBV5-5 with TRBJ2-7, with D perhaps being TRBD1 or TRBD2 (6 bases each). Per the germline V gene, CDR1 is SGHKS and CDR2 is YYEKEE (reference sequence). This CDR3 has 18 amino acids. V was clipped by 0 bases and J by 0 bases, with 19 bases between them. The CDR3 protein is CASSLAGGGGTLSYEQYF. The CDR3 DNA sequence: TGTGCCAGCAGCTTGGCGGGCGGAGGGGGGACCCTCTCCTACGAGCAGTACTTC.

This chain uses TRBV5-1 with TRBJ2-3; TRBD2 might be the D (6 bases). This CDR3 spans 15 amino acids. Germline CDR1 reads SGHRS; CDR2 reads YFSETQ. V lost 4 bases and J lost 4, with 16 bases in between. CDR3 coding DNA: TGCGCCAGCAGCGGACTACAGGACCTGCCAGATACGCAGTATTTT. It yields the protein CASSGLQDLPDTQYF.

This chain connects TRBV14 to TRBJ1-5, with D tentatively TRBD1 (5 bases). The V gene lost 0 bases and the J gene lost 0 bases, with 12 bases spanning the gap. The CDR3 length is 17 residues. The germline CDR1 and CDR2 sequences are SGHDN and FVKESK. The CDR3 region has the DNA TGTGCCAGCAGCCAAGAACAGGTACCCTATAGCAATCAGCCCCAGCATTTT. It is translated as CASSQEQVPYSNQPQHF. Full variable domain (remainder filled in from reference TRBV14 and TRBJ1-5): EAGVTQFPSHSVIEKGQTVTLRCDPISGHDNLYWYRRVMGKEIKFLLHFVKESKQDESGMPNNRFLAERTGGTYSTLKVQPAELEDSGVYFCASSQEQVPYSNQPQHFGDGTRLSIL.

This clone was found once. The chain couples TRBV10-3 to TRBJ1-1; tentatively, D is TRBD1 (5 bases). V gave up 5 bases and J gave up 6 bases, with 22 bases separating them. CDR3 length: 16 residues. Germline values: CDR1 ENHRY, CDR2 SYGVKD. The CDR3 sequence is CAISPLAQGPHAEAFF. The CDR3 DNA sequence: TGTGCCATCAGTCCTTTAGCCCAGGGTCCACACGCTGAAGCTTTCTTT.

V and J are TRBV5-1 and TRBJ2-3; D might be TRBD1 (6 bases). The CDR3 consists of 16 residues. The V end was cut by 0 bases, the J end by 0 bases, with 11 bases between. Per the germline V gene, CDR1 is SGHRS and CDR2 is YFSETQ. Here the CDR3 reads CASSLVSRGSTDTQYF. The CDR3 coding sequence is TGCGCCAGCAGCTTGGTGTCAAGGGGGAGCACAGATACGCAGTATTTT. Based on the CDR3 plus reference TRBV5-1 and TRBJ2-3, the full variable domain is KAGVTQTPRYLIKTRGQQVTLSCSPISGHRSVSWYQQTPGQGLQFLFEYFSETQRNKGNFPGRFSGRQFSNSRSEMNVSTLELGDSALYLCASSLVSRGSTDTQYFGPGTRLTVL.

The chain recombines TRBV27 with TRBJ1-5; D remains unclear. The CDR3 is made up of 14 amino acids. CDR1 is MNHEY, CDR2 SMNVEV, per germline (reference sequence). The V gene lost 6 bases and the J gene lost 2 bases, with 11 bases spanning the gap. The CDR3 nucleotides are TGTGCCAGCAGCAAAAGTAAGGGCAATCAGCCCCAGCATTTT. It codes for CASSKSKGNQPQHF.

The CDR3 DNA is TGCGCCAGCAGCTTGGCCGGTGCATATGCAACTAATGAAAAACTGTTTTTT. Protein product: CASSLAGAYATNEKLFF. V and J are TRBV5-1 and TRBJ1-4, with unresolved D. V was clipped by 0 bases and J by 0 bases, with 12 bases between them. The CDR3 is 17 amino acids. Germline lookup yields CDR1 SGHRS and CDR2 YFSETQ. Variable domain in full (rest from reference TRBV5-1 and TRBJ1-4): KAGVTQTPRYLIKTRGQQVTLSCSPISGHRSVSWYQQTPGQGLQFLFEYFSETQRNKGNFPGRFSGRQFSNSRSEMNVSTLELGDSALYLCASSLAGAYATNEKLFFGSGTQLSVL.

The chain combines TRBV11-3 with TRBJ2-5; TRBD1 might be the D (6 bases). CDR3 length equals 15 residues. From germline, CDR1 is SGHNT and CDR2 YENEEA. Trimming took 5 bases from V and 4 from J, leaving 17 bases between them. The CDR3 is CASSSSGQSGETQYF. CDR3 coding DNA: TGTGCCAGCAGCAGCAGCGGACAGAGCGGAGAGACCCAGTACTTC.

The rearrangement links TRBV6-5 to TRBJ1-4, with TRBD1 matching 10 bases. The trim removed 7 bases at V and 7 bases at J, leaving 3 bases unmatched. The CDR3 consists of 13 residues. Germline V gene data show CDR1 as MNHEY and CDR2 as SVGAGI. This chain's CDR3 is CASTGQGSEKLFF. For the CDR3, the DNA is TGTGCCAGCACGGGACAGGGGAGTGAAAAACTGTTTTTT.

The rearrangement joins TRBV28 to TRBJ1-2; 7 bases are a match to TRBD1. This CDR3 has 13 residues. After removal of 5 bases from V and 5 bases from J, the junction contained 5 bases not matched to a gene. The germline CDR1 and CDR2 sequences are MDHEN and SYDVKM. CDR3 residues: CASSRTGTYGYTF. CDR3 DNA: TGTGCCAGCAGTCGGACAGGTACATATGGCTACACCTTC.

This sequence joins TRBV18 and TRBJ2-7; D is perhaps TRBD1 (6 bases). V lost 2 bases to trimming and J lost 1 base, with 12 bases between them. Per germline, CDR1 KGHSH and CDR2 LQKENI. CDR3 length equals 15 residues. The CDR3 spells CASSPRTALSYEQYF. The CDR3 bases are TGTGCCAGCTCACCAAGGACAGCCCTATCCTACGAGCAGTACTTC.

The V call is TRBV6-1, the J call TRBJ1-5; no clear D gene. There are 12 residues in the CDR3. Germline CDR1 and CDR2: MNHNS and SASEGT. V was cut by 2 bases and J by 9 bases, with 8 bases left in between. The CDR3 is CASSEPGRPQHF. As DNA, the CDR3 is TGTGCCAGCAGTGAACCGGGGAGGCCCCAGCATTTT.

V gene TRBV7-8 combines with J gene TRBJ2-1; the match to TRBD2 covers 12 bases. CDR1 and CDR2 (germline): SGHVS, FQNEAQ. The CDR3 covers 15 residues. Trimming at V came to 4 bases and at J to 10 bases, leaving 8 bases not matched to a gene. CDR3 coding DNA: TGTGCCAGCAGCTCCCGACTAGCGGGAGTTGAGGAGCAGTTCTTC. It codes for CASSSRLAGVEEQFF.